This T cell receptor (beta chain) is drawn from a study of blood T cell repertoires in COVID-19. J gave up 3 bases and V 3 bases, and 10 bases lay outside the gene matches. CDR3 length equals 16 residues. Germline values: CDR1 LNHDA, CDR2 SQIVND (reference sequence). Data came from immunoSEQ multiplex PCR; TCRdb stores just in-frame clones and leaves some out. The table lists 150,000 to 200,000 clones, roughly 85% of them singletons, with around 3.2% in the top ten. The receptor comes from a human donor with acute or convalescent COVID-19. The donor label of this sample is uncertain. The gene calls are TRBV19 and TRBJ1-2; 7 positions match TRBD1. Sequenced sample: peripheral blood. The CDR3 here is CASSMQRQGIDYGYTF. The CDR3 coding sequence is TGTGCCAGTAGTATGCAACGACAGGGTATCGACTATGGCTACACCTTC.